The T cell receptor beta chain described here comes from a study of metastatic and nonmetastatic thyroid tumors. Study summary: Both malignant and benign thyroid patients supplied peripheral blood and tumor or nodule tissue samples, across which the repertoires of these patients were then compared. The study's findings and limits: It was reported that TCR beta diversity was significantly higher in malignant thyroid tumors than benign nodules, in blood and tumor.

No treatment of any kind had been given to any patient before thyroid surgery. Notes on this clone: Its antigen is undetermined. At one of its ends the junction is not consistent with the germline gene, which may arise from a read error.

Using MiXCR, TCRdb reanalyzed the PCR reads. Here the sample spans some 17,000 clones, 23% being singletons. What was sequenced was adjacent normal tissue. This receptor was identified in a female donor with papillary thyroid cancer or a benign thyroid nodule (not recorded which). Some clones in this sample may be carry-over from other donors' samples.

CDR3 bases: TGCAGTTCCCGGTGGGGGTTAGTTGGTACCGGGGAGCTTTTTTTT. As protein: CSSRWGLVGTGELFF. The genes are TRBV20-1 and TRBJ2-2; TRBD1 or TRBD2 may be the D gene (5 bases each). CDR1 and CDR2 from the germline V gene are DFQATT and SNEGSKA (reference sequence). The CDR3 contains 15 residues.